This T cell receptor (beta chain) was captured by sequencing in a study of identical twins. Study-wide results and limits: In drawing conclusions, the study used cross-sectional statistical analysis and did not follow the same donors.

A few counts support this clonotype. Its antigen is not known. TCRdb re-called the 5' RACE reads with MiXCR, one entry per CDR3 protein. This table has 540,000 or so distinct CDR3 sequences, about 20% appearing once. Donors were all healthy Caucasians. These data are also associated with another study on yellow fever vaccine responses in identical twins.

Sequencing used CD4+ T cells sorted from blood. The TCR originated in a woman aged 18-30 years in good health.

CDR3 nucleotides: TGCAGTGCTAACGGACAAACCTCTGGAAACACCATATATTTT. As protein: CSANGQTSGNTIYF. The chain employs TRBV20-1 and TRBJ1-3, with D possibly being TRBD1 (5 bases). CDR1 and CDR2 (germline): DFQATT, SNEGSKA (reference sequence). Trimming took off 4 bases at V and 0 bases at J, with 10 bases between the two ends. The CDR3 loop spans 14 amino acids.